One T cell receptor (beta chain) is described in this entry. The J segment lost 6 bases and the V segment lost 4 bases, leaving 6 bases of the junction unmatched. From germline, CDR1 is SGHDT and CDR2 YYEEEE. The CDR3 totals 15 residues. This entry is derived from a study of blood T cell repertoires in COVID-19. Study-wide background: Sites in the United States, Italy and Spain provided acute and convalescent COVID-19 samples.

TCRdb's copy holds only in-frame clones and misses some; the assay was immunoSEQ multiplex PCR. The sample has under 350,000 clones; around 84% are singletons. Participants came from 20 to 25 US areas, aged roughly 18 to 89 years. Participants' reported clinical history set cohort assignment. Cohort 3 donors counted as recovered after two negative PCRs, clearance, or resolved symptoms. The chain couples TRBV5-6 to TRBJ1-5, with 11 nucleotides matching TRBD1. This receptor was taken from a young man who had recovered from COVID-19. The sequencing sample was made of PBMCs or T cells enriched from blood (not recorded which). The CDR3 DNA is TGTGCCAGCAGCCGGGACAGGGGGTTAAGTCAGCCCCAGCATTTT. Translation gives CASSRDRGLSQPQHF.